This entry describes one T cell receptor beta chain. Its antigen is currently unknown. One junction end disagrees with the germline gene, perhaps due to a read error. Every TCR beta cDNA library bore unique molecular identifiers. T cells, roughly 0.85 to 10 million of them, yielded roughly 550,000 cDNA molecules. Via MiXCR, TCRdb re-called the PCR reads, giving one row per CDR3 protein. The data contain hundreds of thousands of distinct CDR3 sequences, 25% to 30% of them singletons. This record comes from a study of post-analysis software for immune sequencing data. The study's findings and limits: Controls significantly exceeded multiple sclerosis patients in normalized Chao1 diversity. Elevated frequency relative to controls characterized roughly five TRBV segments in patients, TRBV5-6, TRBV5-1 and TRBV20-1 among them. Same-batch samples co-clustered strongly by F measure.

CDR3 size: 12 residues. The V gene is TRBV12-3 or TRBV12-4, the J gene TRBJ2-1; perhaps TRBD2 as D (5 bases). Input material: blood. This clonotype was obtained from a girl aged 5-17 years with multiple sclerosis. CDR3 bases: TGTACCAGCAACCTTCCGGGGAATGAGCAGTTCTTC. Amino acid sequence: CTSNLPGNEQFF.